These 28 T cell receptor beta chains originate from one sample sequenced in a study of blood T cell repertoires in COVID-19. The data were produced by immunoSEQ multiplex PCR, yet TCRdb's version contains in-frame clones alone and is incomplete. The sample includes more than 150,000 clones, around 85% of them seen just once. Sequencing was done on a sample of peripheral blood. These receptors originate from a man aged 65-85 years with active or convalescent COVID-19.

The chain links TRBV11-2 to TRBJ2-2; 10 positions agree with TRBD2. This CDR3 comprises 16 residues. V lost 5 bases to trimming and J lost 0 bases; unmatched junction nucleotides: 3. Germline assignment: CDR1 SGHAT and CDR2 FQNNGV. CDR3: CASSPLAGANTGELFF. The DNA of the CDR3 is TGTGCCAGCAGCCCCCTAGCGGGAGCGAACACCGGGGAGCTGTTTTTT.

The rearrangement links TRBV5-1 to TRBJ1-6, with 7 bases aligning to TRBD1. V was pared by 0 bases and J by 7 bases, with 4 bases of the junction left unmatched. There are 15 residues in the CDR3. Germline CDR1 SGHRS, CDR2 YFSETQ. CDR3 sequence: CASSLDQGVNSPLHF. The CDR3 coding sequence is TGCGCCAGCAGCTTGGATCAGGGGGTGAATTCACCCCTCCACTTT.

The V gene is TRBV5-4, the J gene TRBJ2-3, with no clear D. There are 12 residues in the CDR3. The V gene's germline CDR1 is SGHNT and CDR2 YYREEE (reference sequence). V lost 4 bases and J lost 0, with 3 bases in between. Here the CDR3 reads CASSQSTDTQYF. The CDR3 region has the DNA TGTGCCAGCAGCCAAAGCACAGATACGCAGTATTTT.

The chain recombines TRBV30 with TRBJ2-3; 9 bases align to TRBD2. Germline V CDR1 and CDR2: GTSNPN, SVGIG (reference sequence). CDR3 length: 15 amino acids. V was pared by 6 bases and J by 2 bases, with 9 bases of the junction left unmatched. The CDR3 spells CACRTSGGFTDTQYF. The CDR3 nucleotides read TGTGCCTGCCGTACGAGCGGGGGGTTCACAGATACGCAGTATTTT.

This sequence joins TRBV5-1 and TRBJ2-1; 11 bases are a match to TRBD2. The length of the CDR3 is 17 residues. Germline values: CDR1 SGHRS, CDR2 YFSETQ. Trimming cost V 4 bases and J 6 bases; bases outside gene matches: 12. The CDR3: CASSPGSGGAGFNEQFF. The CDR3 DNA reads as TGCGCCAGCAGCCCTGGTAGCGGGGGGGCCGGGTTCAATGAGCAGTTCTTC. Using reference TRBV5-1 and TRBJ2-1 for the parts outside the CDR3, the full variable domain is KAGVTQTPRYLIKTRGQQVTLSCSPISGHRSVSWYQQTPGQGLQFLFEYFSETQRNKGNFPGRFSGRQFSNSRSEMNVSTLELGDSALYLCASSPGSGGAGFNEQFFGPGTRLTVL.

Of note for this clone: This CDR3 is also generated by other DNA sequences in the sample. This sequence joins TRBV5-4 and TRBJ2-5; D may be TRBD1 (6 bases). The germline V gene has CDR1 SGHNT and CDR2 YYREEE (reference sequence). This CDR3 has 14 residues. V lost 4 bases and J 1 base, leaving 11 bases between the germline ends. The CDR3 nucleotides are TGTGCCAGCAGCCCCGACAGGACCCAAGAGACCCAGTACTTC. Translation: CASSPDRTQETQYF.

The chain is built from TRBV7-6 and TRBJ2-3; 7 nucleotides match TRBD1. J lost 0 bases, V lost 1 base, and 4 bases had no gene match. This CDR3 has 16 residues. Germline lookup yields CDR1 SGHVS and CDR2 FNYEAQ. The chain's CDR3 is CASSLEGGFSTDTQYF. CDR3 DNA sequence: TGTGCCAGCAGCTTAGAAGGGGGCTTCAGCACAGATACGCAGTATTTT.

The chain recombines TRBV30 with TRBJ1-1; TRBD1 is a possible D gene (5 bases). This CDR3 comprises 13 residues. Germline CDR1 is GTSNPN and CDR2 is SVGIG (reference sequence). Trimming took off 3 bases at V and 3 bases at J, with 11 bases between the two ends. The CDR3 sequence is CAWSLPGYTEAFF. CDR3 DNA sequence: TGTGCCTGGAGCCTCCCAGGGTACACTGAAGCTTTCTTT.

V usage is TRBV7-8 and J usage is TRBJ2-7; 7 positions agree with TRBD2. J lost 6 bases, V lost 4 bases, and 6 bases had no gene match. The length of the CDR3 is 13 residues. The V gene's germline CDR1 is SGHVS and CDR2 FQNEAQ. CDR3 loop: CASSWTSTLEQYF. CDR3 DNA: TGTGCCAGCAGCTGGACTAGTACCCTCGAGCAGTACTTC.

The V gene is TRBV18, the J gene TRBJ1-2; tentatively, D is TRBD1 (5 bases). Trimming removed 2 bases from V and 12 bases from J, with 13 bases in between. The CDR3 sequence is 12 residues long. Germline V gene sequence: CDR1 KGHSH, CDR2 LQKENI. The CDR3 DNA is TGTGCCAGCTCACCAGGGGCAGGTGATAACACCTTC. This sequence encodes CASSPGAGDNTF.

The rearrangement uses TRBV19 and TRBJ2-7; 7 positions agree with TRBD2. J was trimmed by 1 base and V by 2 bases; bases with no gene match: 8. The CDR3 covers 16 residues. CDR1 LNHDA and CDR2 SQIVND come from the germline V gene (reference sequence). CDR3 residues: CASSISGASGSYEQYF. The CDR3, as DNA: TGTGCCAGTAGTATATCCGGGGCTAGCGGATCCTACGAGCAGTACTTC.

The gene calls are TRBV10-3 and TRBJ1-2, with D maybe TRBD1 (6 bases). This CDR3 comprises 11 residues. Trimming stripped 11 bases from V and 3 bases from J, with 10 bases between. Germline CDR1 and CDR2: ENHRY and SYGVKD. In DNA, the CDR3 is TGTGCCGTTTCAGGGGACTATGGCTACACCTTC. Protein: CAVSGDYGYTF.

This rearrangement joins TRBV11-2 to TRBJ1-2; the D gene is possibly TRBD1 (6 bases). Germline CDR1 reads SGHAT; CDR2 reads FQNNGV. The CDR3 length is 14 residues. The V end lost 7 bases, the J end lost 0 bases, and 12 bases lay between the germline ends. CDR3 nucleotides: TGTGCCAGCACCAGCAGGGGAGCTAACTATGGCTACACCTTC. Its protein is CASTSRGANYGYTF.

The CDR3 nucleotides are TGCGCCAGCAGCTTTGGCAGGGGGCGTTCGGAGACCCAGTACTTC. Protein product: CASSFGRGRSETQYF. The chain couples TRBV5-1 to TRBJ2-5, with TRBD1 matching 8 bases. The CDR3 consists of 15 residues. Germline CDR1 is SGHRS and CDR2 is YFSETQ. J lost 5 bases, V lost 2 bases, and 8 bases had no gene match.

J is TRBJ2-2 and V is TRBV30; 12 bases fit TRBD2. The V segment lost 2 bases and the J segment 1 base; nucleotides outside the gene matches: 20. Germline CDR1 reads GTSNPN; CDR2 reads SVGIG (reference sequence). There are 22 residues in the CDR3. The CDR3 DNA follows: TGTGCCTGGAGTCTTATTGTACTAGCGGGAGGTCGCTACACCAAGAACACCGGGGAGCTGTTTTTT. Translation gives CAWSLIVLAGGRYTKNTGELFF.

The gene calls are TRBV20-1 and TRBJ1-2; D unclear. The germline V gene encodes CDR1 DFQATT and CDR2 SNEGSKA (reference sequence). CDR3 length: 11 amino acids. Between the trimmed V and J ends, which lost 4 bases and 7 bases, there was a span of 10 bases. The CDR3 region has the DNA TGCAGTGCTATAGCCGAGGTTGGCTACACCTTC. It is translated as CSAIAEVGYTF.

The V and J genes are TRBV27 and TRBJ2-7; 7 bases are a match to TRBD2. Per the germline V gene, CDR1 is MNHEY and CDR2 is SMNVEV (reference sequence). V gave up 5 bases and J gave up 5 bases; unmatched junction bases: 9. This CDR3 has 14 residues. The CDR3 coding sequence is TGTGCCAGCAGTCTCCGGGGAGGGCCGGACGAGCAGTACTTC. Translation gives CASSLRGGPDEQYF.

The CDR3 nucleotides are TGTGCCAGCAGCCCGACAGTGTATAGCAATCAGCCCCAGCATTTT. It codes for CASSPTVYSNQPQHF. The gene calls are TRBV7-2 and TRBJ1-5, with TRBD1 as a possible D gene (5 bases). Trimming pared 5 bases from V and 0 bases from J, leaving 11 bases between. Looked up from germline, CDR1 is SGHTA and CDR2 is FQGNSA. The CDR3 has 15 residues.

The CDR3 spells CASSQELVNTEAFF. The CDR3 DNA sequence: TGCGCCAGCAGCCAAGAACTAGTAAACACTGAAGCTTTCTTT. This chain uses TRBV4-3 with TRBJ1-1; D remains ambiguous. The length of the CDR3 is 14 residues. V was cut by 0 bases and J by 2 bases, with 7 bases left in between. CDR1 and CDR2 from the germline V gene are LGHNA and YSLEER.

CDR3 in amino acids: CASSQDRGQSSPLHF. Written as DNA, the CDR3 is TGTGCCAGCAGCCAAGACAGGGGGCAGAGTTCACCCCTCCACTTT. The gene calls are TRBV3-1 (or the pseudogene TRBV3-2) and TRBJ1-6, with TRBD1 identical over 8 bases. Trimming removed 0 bases from V and 9 bases from J; junction bases left unmatched: 4. The germline V gene encodes CDR1 LGHDT and CDR2 YNNKEL (reference sequence). CDR3 length: 15 residues.

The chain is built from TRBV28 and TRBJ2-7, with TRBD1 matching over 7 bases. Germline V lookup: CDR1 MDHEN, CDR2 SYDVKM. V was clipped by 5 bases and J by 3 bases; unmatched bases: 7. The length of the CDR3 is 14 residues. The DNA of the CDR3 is TGTGCCAGCAGTCTAGACAGGGTGGTCTACGAGCAGTACTTC. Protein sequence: CASSLDRVVYEQYF. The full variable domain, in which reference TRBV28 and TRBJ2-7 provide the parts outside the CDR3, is DVKVTQSSRYLVKRTGEKVFLECVQDMDHENMFWYRQDPGLGLRLIYFSYDVKMKEKGDIPEGYSVSREKKERFSLILESASTNQTSMYLCASSLDRVVYEQYFGPGTRLTVT.

The CDR3 DNA sequence: TGCAGCGTTGGACAGGGGTTAATTTACAATGAGCAGTTCTTC. As protein: CSVGQGLIYNEQFF. The chain joins TRBV29-1 to TRBJ2-1; 8 bases are a match to TRBD1. The J segment lost 4 bases and the V segment lost 4 bases, leaving 6 bases of the junction unmatched. Germline assignment: CDR1 SQVTM and CDR2 ANQGSEA. The CDR3 consists of 14 residues.

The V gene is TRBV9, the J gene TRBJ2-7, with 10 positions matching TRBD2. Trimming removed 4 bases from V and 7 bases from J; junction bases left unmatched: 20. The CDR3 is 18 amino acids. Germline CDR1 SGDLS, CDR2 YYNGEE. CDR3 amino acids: CASSPRPLAGAGSGEQYF. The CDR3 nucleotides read TGTGCCAGCAGCCCGCGCCCTCTAGCGGGGGCCGGAAGTGGGGAGCAGTACTTC.

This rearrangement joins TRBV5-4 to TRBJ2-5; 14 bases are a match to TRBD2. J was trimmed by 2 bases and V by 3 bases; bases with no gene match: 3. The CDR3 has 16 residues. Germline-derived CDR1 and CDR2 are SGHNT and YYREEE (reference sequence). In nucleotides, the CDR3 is TGTGCCAGCAGCTCCCGACTAGCGGGGGGGCAAGAGACCCAGTACTTC. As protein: CASSSRLAGGQETQYF.

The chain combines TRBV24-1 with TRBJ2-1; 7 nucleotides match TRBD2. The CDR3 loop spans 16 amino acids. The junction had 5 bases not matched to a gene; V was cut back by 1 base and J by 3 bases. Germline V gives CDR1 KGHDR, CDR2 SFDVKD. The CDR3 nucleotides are TGTGCCACCAGTGATTTCCGACTAGCCGGCTACAATGAGCAGTTCTTC. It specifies CATSDFRLAGYNEQFF.

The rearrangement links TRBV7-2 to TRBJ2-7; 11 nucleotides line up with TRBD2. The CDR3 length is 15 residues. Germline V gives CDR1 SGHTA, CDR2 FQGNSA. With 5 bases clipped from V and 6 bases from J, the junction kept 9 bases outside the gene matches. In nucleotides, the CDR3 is TGTGCCAGCAGCAACATAGGGACTAGCGGCTTCGAGCAGTACTTC. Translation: CASSNIGTSGFEQYF. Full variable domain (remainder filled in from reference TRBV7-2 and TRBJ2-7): GAGVSQSPSNKVTEKGKDVELRCDPISGHTALYWYRQSLGQGLEFLIYFQGNSAPDKSGLPSDRFSAERTGGSVSTLTIQRTQQEDSAVYLCASSNIGTSGFEQYFGPGTRLTVT.

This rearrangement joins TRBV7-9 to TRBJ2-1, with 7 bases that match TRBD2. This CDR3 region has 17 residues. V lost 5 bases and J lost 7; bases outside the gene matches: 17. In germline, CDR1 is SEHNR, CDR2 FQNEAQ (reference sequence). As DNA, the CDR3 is TGTGCCAGCAGCCTCGGGGAGGGACGGGGCCGTGGGAATGAGCAGTTCTTC. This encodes CASSLGEGRGRGNEQFF.

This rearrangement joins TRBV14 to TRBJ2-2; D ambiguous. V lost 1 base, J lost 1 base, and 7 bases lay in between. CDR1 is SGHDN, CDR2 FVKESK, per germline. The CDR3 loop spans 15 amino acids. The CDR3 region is CASSQVVGNTGELFF. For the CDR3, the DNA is TGTGCCAGCAGCCAAGTAGTCGGGAACACCGGGGAGCTGTTTTTT. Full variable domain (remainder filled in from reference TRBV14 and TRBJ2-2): EAGVTQFPSHSVIEKGQTVTLRCDPISGHDNLYWYRRVMGKEIKFLLHFVKESKQDESGMPNNRFLAERTGGTYSTLKVQPAELEDSGVYFCASSQVVGNTGELFFGEGSRLTVL.